The next 16 T cell receptor beta chains were all read from a single sample in a study of T cells in Graves' hyperthyroidism and ophthalmopathy. TCR beta CDR3 sequences were amplified from RNA transcripts. HTBI primers drove first-round RT-PCR of the TCR CDR3. Each CDR3 protein gets one entry after TCRdb re-called the multiplex PCR reads with MiXCR. The table has about 640,000 distinct CDR3 sequences, about a fifth seen once; the top ten hold under 35%. Sequencing was performed on blood. Receptors originate from a young man with Graves' ophthalmopathy.

Many counts were recorded for this clonotype. The chain employs TRBV20-1 and TRBJ2-7; D call uncertain. V was trimmed by 4 bases and J by 2 bases, leaving 15 bases between them. CDR1 and CDR2 from the germline V gene are DFQATT and SNEGSKA (reference sequence). CDR3 length equals 14 residues. The CDR3 sequence is CSAKVGAGPYEQYF. CDR3 in DNA: TGCAGTGCTAAGGTGGGCGCCGGCCCCTACGAGCAGTACTTC.

This clonotype was recorded at least ten times. V and J are TRBV7-6 and TRBJ2-1, with 9 bases identical to TRBD1. Per germline, CDR1 SGHVS and CDR2 FNYEAQ. The CDR3 consists of 15 residues. V was pared by 5 bases and J by 4 bases, with 6 bases of the junction left unmatched. The CDR3 coding sequence is TGTGCCAGCAGCCGTGACAGGGGGACATACAATGAGCAGTTCTTC. This encodes CASSRDRGTYNEQFF.

This clonotype was counted only a few times. This chain uses TRBV19 with TRBJ2-3; the D is unclear. Deletions cut 7 bases from V and 0 bases from J, with 11 bases between. Germline CDR1 is LNHDA and CDR2 is SQIVND (reference sequence). CDR3 length: 14 residues. CDR3 sequence reads: CASKQTVSTDTQYF. In DNA, the CDR3 is TGTGCCAGTAAGCAGACGGTGAGCACAGATACGCAGTATTTT.

This chain connects TRBV4-2 to TRBJ2-7, with TRBD1 matching 9 bases. Trimming cost V 1 base and J 0 bases; bases outside gene matches: 1. Per the germline V gene, CDR1 is LGHNA and CDR2 is YNFKEQ. There are 15 residues in the CDR3. Written as DNA, the CDR3 is TGTGCCAGCAGCCAAGGGACAGGGGTCTCCTACGAGCAGTACTTC. Its translation is CASSQGTGVSYEQYF.

V is TRBV30 and J is TRBJ2-1, with TRBD2 as a possible D gene (5 bases). CDR1 GTSNPN and CDR2 SVGIG come from the germline V gene (reference sequence). The CDR3 has 14 amino acids. Trimming took off 6 bases at V and 0 bases at J, with 12 bases between the two ends. The CDR3 sequence is CACSASYSYNEQFF. The CDR3, as DNA: TGTGCCTGCTCGGCTAGCTACTCCTACAATGAGCAGTTCTTC.

Of note for this clonotype: Possible read error: a much larger clone is one base away. V is TRBV11-2 and J is TRBJ2-2; 9 bases agree with TRBD2. From germline, CDR1 is SGHAT and CDR2 FQNNGV. CDR3 length equals 16 residues. Trimming cost V 5 bases and J 4 bases; bases outside gene matches: 8. Here the CDR3 DNA reads TGTGCCAGCAGCCGCGGGGGGGCGCGGGGCACCGGGGAGCTGTTTTTT. As protein: CASSRGGARGTGELFF.

This chain joins TRBV7-9 and TRBJ1-1, with a tentative D call TRBD1 (5 bases). CDR1 is SEHNR and CDR2 is FQNEAQ in the germline V gene (reference sequence). The CDR3 sequence is 15 residues long. V shed 1 base and J shed 0 bases, with 9 bases lying between them. DNA for the CDR3: TGTGCCAGCAGCTTAGATCCGGGACTGAACACTGAAGCTTTCTTT. Its translation: CASSLDPGLNTEAFF.

This clonotype was seen a handful of times. The chain recombines TRBV20-1 with TRBJ2-7, with 11 nucleotides matching TRBD2. Per germline, CDR1 DFQATT and CDR2 SNEGSKA (reference sequence). Unmatched junction bases numbered 10, after V lost 0 bases and J lost 3 bases. CDR3 length: 17 residues. The CDR3 DNA reads as TGCAGTGCTAGAGATCTGCGACTAGCGGGATTCGACTACGAGCAGTACTTC. It yields the protein CSARDLRLAGFDYEQYF.

This clonotype was picked up many times. The V gene is TRBV11-2, the J gene TRBJ1-4; D gene unclear. Between the trimmed V and J ends, which lost 0 bases and 5 bases, there was a span of 7 bases. Germline V gene lookup returns CDR1 SGHAT and CDR2 FQNNGV. The CDR3 is 14 amino acids. In DNA form, the CDR3 reads TGTGCCAGCAGCTTAGATCGACTAAATGAAAAACTGTTTTTT. It specifies CASSLDRLNEKLFF.

The rearrangement links TRBV7-2 to TRBJ2-7, with D perhaps matching TRBD2 (5 bases). The germline V gene encodes CDR1 SGHTA and CDR2 FQGNSA. There are 12 residues in the CDR3. The germline V and J ends were trimmed by 4 bases and 8 bases, with 12 bases remaining between them. CDR3 amino acids: CASSSEVGKQYF. The CDR3 region has the DNA TGTGCCAGCAGCTCGGAGGTGGGGAAGCAGTACTTC.

This clonotype was picked up many times. The gene calls are TRBV5-1 and TRBJ2-1; the D gene is possibly TRBD1 (6 bases). This CDR3 is built from 14 residues. Per the germline V gene, CDR1 is SGHRS and CDR2 is YFSETQ. The V end lost 4 bases, the J end lost 5 bases, and 13 bases lay between the germline ends. The CDR3 reads CASSGADRNNEQFF. The CDR3 nucleotides are TGCGCCAGCAGCGGCGCGGACAGAAACAATGAGCAGTTCTTC.

The chain carries TRBV28 and TRBJ1-2; D unresolved. CDR1 is MDHEN and CDR2 is SYDVKM in the germline V gene. V was shortened by 5 bases and J by 4 bases, with 8 bases between the two germline ends. This CDR3 has 12 amino acids. Here the CDR3 DNA reads TGTGCCAGCAGTGGGGTGATCTATGGCTACACCTTC. Translating gives CASSGVIYGYTF.

The chain joins TRBV18 to TRBJ1-5; 9 bases align to TRBD1. The CDR3 covers 16 residues. The ends lost 3 bases at V and 0 bases at J; junction bases unmatched: 3. The germline V gene encodes CDR1 KGHSH and CDR2 LQKENI. DNA for the CDR3: TGTGCCAGCTCACCGGGGACAGGGATTAGCAATCAGCCCCAGCATTTT. This codes for CASSPGTGISNQPQHF.

This clonotype was counted at least ten times. The rearrangement links TRBV12-3 or TRBV12-4 to TRBJ2-7, with D perhaps matching TRBD1 or TRBD2 (6 bases each). CDR3 length equals 14 residues. Trimming left V 6 bases short and J 7 bases short, with 19 bases between. The CDR3 DNA reads as TGTGCCAGCAGCAGGCGTGAGGGGGGATGGGAGCAGTACTTC. This translates into CASSRREGGWEQYF.

A few counts support this clonotype. The chain recombines TRBV28 with TRBJ2-3; D is uncertain. V was shortened by 3 bases and J by 3 bases, with 13 bases between the two germline ends. Per the germline V gene, CDR1 is MDHEN and CDR2 is SYDVKM. This CDR3 region has 15 residues. The CDR3 bases are TGTGCCAGCAGTTTTTCCCGTCCGTCTACAGATACGCAGTATTTT. Its translation is CASSFSRPSTDTQYF.

V is TRBV20-1 and J is TRBJ2-7, with 8 bases fitting TRBD2. The V gene end was trimmed by 3 bases and the J gene end by 6 bases; junction bases not matched to a gene: 16. Germline loops: CDR1 DFQATT, CDR2 SNEGSKA (reference sequence). This CDR3 contains 16 residues. CDR3 region: CSASPNSGRRDAEQYF. In DNA, the CDR3 is TGCAGTGCTAGTCCAAACAGCGGGAGAAGGGACGCCGAGCAGTACTTC.